The 5 T cell receptor beta chains reported below all come from one sample, sequenced in a study of identical twins. TCRdb redid the calling of the 5' RACE reads with MiXCR, one entry per CDR3 protein. Of roughly 190,000 distinct CDR3 sequences in the sample, more than 15% were seen once. These data were also reused for a study on T cells expressing NK-cell markers.

Sample: CD8+ T cells sorted from blood. The source of these receptors is a woman aged 18-29 years in good health.

In this sample, this clonotype turned up a few times. The V call is TRBV19, the J call TRBJ1-4, with a tentative D call TRBD1 (6 bases). Per germline, CDR1 LNHDA and CDR2 SQIVND (reference sequence). The V end lost 8 bases, the J end lost 4 bases, and 17 bases lay between the germline ends. There are 15 residues in the CDR3. CDR3 in DNA: TGTGCCAGTGGACCTCGACAGGTTTTTAATGAAAAACTGTTTTTT. This encodes CASGPRQVFNEKLFF.

This clonotype occurred a few times. The chain links TRBV27 to TRBJ2-1, with D possibly TRBD2 on 7 matching bases. CDR1 MNHEY and CDR2 SMNVEV come from the germline V gene (reference sequence). The CDR3 contains 14 residues. Trimming removed 7 bases at V and 4 bases at J, with 14 bases between. In DNA form, the CDR3 reads TGTGCCAGCACCGCGGGGGCCTTTTACAATGAGCAGTTCTTC. This gives the protein CASTAGAFYNEQFF.

This clonotype was found many times. The rearrangement joins TRBV3-1 to TRBJ1-5; the D is unclear. The V and J ends lost 0 bases and 6 bases respectively, with 9 bases between them. The CDR3 extends over 14 amino acids. Looked up from germline, CDR1 is LGHDT and CDR2 is YNNKEL (reference sequence). CDR3 nucleotides: TGTGCCAGCAGCCAAGATCTTGGGTTTCAGCCCCAGCATTTT. Encoded protein: CASSQDLGFQPQHF.

There are a few counts of this clonotype. V usage is TRBV27 and J usage is TRBJ2-1; 9 nucleotides align to TRBD1. This CDR3 has 17 amino acids. CDR1 is MNHEY, CDR2 SMNVEV, per germline (reference sequence). The trim removed 6 bases at V and 3 bases at J, leaving 12 bases unmatched. CDR3 in amino acids: CASSRPSGQGIYNEQFF. In DNA form, the CDR3 reads TGTGCCAGCAGCCGACCTTCGGGACAGGGCATCTACAATGAGCAGTTCTTC.

The chain employs TRBV11-3 and TRBJ2-1; D unclear. Trimming took off 5 bases at V and 9 bases at J, with 11 bases between the two ends. The CDR3 consists of 12 residues. Germline CDR1 SGHNT, CDR2 YENEEA. The DNA for the CDR3 is TGTGCCAGCAGCATAAGGGTGGGTGAGCAGTTCTTC. It is translated as CASSIRVGEQFF.